This T cell receptor beta chain was sequenced during a study of blood T cells in healthy people across ages. Whole-study findings and limits: Across the age range, TCR beta diversity per million T cells fell in a roughly linear way. It was not known whether donors were CMV positive (a possible confounder of expanded clonotype changes).

This clonotype was detected a few times. Its antigen is as yet unknown. Germline is not matched at one junction end, which may reflect a read error. A second about 7 to 12 cycle PCR used barcoded and J-beta primers. MiXCR was run by TCRdb on the 5' RACE reads, yielding one entry per CDR3 protein. The sample yields about 1 million distinct CDR3 sequences, roughly 24% seen once. The CDR3 totals 11 residues. CDR1 is DFQATT, CDR2 SNEGSKA, per germline (reference sequence). In addition, the sample was reused for a study of T cells of mothers and their children.

This receptor was identified in a girl between 2 and 10 years old in good health. Sample: blood. The chain couples TRBV20-1 to TRBJ2-5, with 9 positions matching TRBD1. This CDR3 reads CSAIIRDRALF. As DNA, the CDR3 is TGCAGTGCTATAATAAGGGACAGGGCTCTCTTC.